This T cell receptor (beta chain) emerged from a study of cytomegalovirus exposure and HLA in healthy donors. Study-wide results and limits: A later analysis linked a missense variant in DCLRE1C to the trimming of TCR beta V and J genes. Later work associated fewer than 20,000 TCR beta sequences with HLA alleles at 0.05 false discovery rate. Further analysis, carried out later, found HLA-associated TCR beta chains more clonally expanded than equally common other chains.

Concerning this clone itself: Its cognate antigen is unknown.

CDR1 is SGHRS and CDR2 is YFSETQ in the germline V gene. This CDR3 region has 15 residues. The V end was cut by 2 bases, the J end by 7 bases, with 15 bases between. 13 Jbeta primers and 60 Vbeta primers were used for the PCR. Only in-frame clones appear in the TCRdb table, and some are missing; sequencing was by immunoSEQ multiplex PCR. The sample yields approximately 37,000 clones, of which the top ten take up more than 3%. The chain employs TRBV5-1 and TRBJ1-4; D is perhaps TRBD1 (6 bases). This clonotype was sampled from a male donor in good health and CMV-seronegative. Sample: PBMCs. CDR3 amino acids: CASSLLAGAGEKLFF. The CDR3 DNA reads TGCGCCAGCAGCTTACTTGCGGGGGCAGGTGAAAAACTGTTTTTT.